This passage covers 10 T cell receptor beta chains from one sample sequenced in a study of B cell selection in AIRE deficiency. Sequencing was performed with immunoSEQ multiplex PCR; in TCRdb, only in-frame clones are kept and a portion is missing. The data show some 25,000 clones, 95% to 96% seen once. Conventional CD4 T cells were sorted as CD4+CD127+ cells. The sample consisted of CD4+CD127+ conventional T cells sorted from PBMCs. The receptor set was obtained from a human donor in good health.

The rearrangement links TRBV4-1 to TRBJ2-5; D possibly matches TRBD1 or TRBD2 (5 bases each). Gene TRBJ2-7 matches the end of the DNA better, so the J call may be wrong. Germline V gene sequence: CDR1 MGHRA, CDR2 YSYEKL. The CDR3 covers 15 residues. The CDR3 region has the DNA TGCGCCAGCAGCCAAGAGGGGACCAAGGCGGGCGAGCAGTACTTC. The encoded protein is CASSQEGTKAGEQYF.

The V gene is TRBV18, the J gene TRBJ2-1, with 8 bases lining up with TRBD2. The CDR3 covers 15 residues. Trimming took 5 bases from V and 12 from J; bases not matched to a gene: 15. CDR1 and CDR2 from the germline V gene are KGHSH and LQKENI. For the CDR3, the DNA is TGTGCCAGCTCAGGTGGGCCGGGGGGGACAATGACGCAGTTCTTC. This codes for CASSGGPGGTMTQFF.

The V call is TRBV6-9, the J call TRBJ1-5; D gene ambiguous. The CDR3 is 15 amino acids. Germline lookup yields CDR1 MNHGY and CDR2 SVAAGI. V was shortened by 7 bases and J by 1 base, with 14 bases between the two germline ends. DNA for the CDR3: TGTGCCAGCACCTGGCGGCTTATGAGCAATCAGCCCCAGCATTTT. Protein: CASTWRLMSNQPQHF.

This sequence joins TRBV30 and TRBJ2-5; 8 bases line up with TRBD2. CDR1 is GTSNPN and CDR2 is SVGIG in the germline V gene (reference sequence). The CDR3 extends over 15 amino acids. The junction had 8 bases not matched to a gene; V was cut back by 0 bases and J by 5 bases. The CDR3 region is CAWSVLAASLETQYF. The CDR3 DNA reads TGTGCCTGGAGTGTACTAGCGGCCAGTCTGGAGACCCAGTACTTC. Drawing the rest from reference TRBV30 and TRBJ2-5, the complete variable domain is SQTIHQWPATLVQPVGSPLSLECTVEGTSNPNLYWYRQAAGRGLQLLFYSVGIGQISSEVPQNLSASRPQDRQFILSSKKLLLSDSGFYLCAWSVLAASLETQYFGPGTRLLVL.

The chain carries TRBV7-2 and TRBJ2-1; possibly TRBD2 for D (5 bases). Trimming took 3 bases from V and 4 from J, leaving 7 bases between them. The CDR3 runs to 13 residues. Germline values: CDR1 SGHTA, CDR2 FQGNSA. Here the CDR3 DNA reads TGTGCCAGCAGCTTCGGGATTTACAATGAGCAGTTCTTC. Translation gives CASSFGIYNEQFF. The variable domain in full, with the rest retrieved from reference TRBV7-2 and TRBJ2-1, is GAGVSQSPSNKVTEKGKDVELRCDPISGHTALYWYRQSLGQGLEFLIYFQGNSAPDKSGLPSDRFSAERTGGSVSTLTIQRTQQEDSAVYLCASSFGIYNEQFFGPGTRLTVL.

The chain uses TRBV11-3 and TRBJ1-4; D not resolved. The germline gives CDR1 SGHNT, CDR2 YENEEA. Deletions cut 6 bases from V and 4 bases from J, with 12 bases between. The length of the CDR3 is 14 residues. The CDR3 DNA reads as TGTGCCAGCAGTTCGGGCAGTTTTAATGAAAAACTGTTTTTT. Translation: CASSSGSFNEKLFF.

The chain has TRBV7-3 and TRBJ2-3, with 8 bases lining up with TRBD2. J lost 6 bases, V lost 5 bases, and 10 bases had no gene match. The V gene's germline CDR1 is SGHTA and CDR2 FQGTGA. This CDR3 has 15 amino acids. The CDR3 DNA reads TGTGCCAGCAGCCAGGGACTAGGAGAGGCGGATACGCAGTATTTT. Amino acid sequence: CASSQGLGEADTQYF.

J is TRBJ2-5 and V is TRBV7-3; 10 nucleotides align to TRBD1. The CDR3 consists of 15 residues. Germline CDR1 is SGHTA and CDR2 is FQGTGA. Unmatched junction bases numbered 8, after V lost 6 bases and J lost 4 bases. The CDR3 is CASSPRTGGRETQYF. In DNA, the CDR3 is TGTGCCAGCAGTCCCCGGACAGGGGGAAGAGAGACCCAGTACTTC.

With respect to this clone: Other DNA sequences in this sample translate to the same CDR3. The chain links TRBV7-8 to TRBJ1-3; 10 bases are shared with TRBD1. The CDR3 has 15 residues. With 5 bases clipped from V and 2 bases from J, the junction kept 3 bases outside the gene matches. Germline values: CDR1 SGHVS, CDR2 FQNEAQ. The DNA of the CDR3 is TGTGCCAGCAGCCTAGGGACAGGGGCTGGAAACACCATATATTTT. Protein product: CASSLGTGAGNTIYF.

The chain uses TRBV12-5 and TRBJ1-5; D ambiguous. CDR1 and CDR2 (germline): LGHNT, FRNRAP. CDR3 length: 13 residues. The V end lost 3 bases, the J end lost 5 bases, and 8 bases lay between the germline ends. CDR3 in amino acids: CASGLGIYQPQHF. For the CDR3, the DNA is TGTGCTAGTGGTTTAGGCATATATCAGCCCCAGCATTTT.